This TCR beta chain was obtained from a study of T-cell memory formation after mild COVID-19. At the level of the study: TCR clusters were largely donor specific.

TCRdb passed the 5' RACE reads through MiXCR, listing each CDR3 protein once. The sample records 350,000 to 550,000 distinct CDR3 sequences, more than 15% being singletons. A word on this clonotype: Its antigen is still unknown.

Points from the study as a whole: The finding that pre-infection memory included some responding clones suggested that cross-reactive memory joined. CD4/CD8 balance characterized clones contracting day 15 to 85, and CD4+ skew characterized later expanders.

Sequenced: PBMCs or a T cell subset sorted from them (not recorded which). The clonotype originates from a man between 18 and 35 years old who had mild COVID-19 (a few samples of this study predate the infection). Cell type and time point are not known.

The CDR3 is CASSYSTTSGAENPYEQYV. The CDR3 DNA is TGTGCCAGCAGTTACTCAACTACTAGCGGGGCGGAAAACCCCTACGAGCAGTACGTC. The V and J genes are TRBV6-6 and TRBJ2-7, with 10 bases identical to TRBD2. Germline V lookup: CDR1 MNHNY, CDR2 SVGAGI (reference sequence). The CDR3 extends over 19 amino acids. Trimming removed 0 bases from V and 2 bases from J; junction bases left unmatched: 13.